This T cell receptor beta chain was obtained from a study of blood T cells in healthy people across ages (dated by TCRdb to between 2015 and 2016). For context, the study as a whole: Template switching captured roughly one uniquely barcoded TCR beta cDNA molecule per two T cells in model experiments. To track age-related changes in TCR beta repertoire diversity, the study relied on deep sequencing normalized with unique cDNA molecular identifiers. The donors were split into four age groups: young (average around 16 years), middle-aged (39), aged (approximately 59) and long-lived (approximately 89). To avoid experimental bias, donors of different ages were spread randomly across the sequencing lanes. For two donors (one aged 18 to 30 and one aged 80 or older), the study analyzed two additional independent replicas of 1 million unique cDNA reads from the same blood draw. The paper's findings and limits, for the study overall: Estimates of total diversity based on one million sequenced T cells were regarded as lower bounds and as underestimates. Conclusive comparison of naive and antigen-experienced compartments was prevented by the profiling of bulk unsorted PBMCs. Compared with the aged group, more naive CD4+ T cells, fewer expanded clones and increased TCR diversity were shown by the long-lived group, suggesting age selection. Because the CMV infection status of the donors was unknown, age-related changes in expanded clonotypes may potentially have been confounded. A strong correlation was found between observed TCR beta diversity and the percentage of naive T cells measured by flow cytometry. Observed TCR beta diversity per million T cells fell roughly linearly with age, and a significant reduction was already apparent by age around 36.

Donors were 35 to 40 systemically healthy Caucasian individuals from Russia aged 6 to 90 years. Each donor gave roughly 9.5 milliliters of peripheral blood, collected into EDTA-treated Vacutainer tubes. Ficoll-Paque density-gradient centrifugation was used to isolate PBMCs, with at least 6 million per sample. Total RNA, at least 6 micrograms per sample, was extracted from PBMCs with Trizol reagent. Naive CD45RAhigh/CD27high T cell percentages were measured by flow cytometry on a PBMC aliquot from every donor. Trimming at the junction amounts to 0 bases on V and 1 base on J, and the germline ends lie 3 bases apart. The CDR1 and CDR2 encoded by the germline V gene (reference sequence) are LNHNV and YYDKDF. Its CDR3 holds 13 amino acids, cysteine through phenylalanine. Only the CDR3 part of the read is kept: 39 bases, read in frame from the first base. This clonotype came up a few times. What antigen it recognizes has not been identified. One base away there is no much larger clone; base qualities are not given.

The library was produced with 5' RACE. Sequencing took place on an Illumina HiSeq 2500. A second 7 to 11 cycle PCR used a sample-barcoded 5' primer and a J-beta primer mix. A unique molecular identifier was introduced onto each TCR beta cDNA molecule by a template-switch 5' adaptor carrying 12 random nucleotides. At least 2.5 million CDR3-containing paired-end reads were obtained from each sample. First-strand cDNA synthesis was performed from all RNA using the Mint cDNA synthesis kit, with priming by a TRBC-specific oligonucleotide. After uracil-DNA glycosylase treatment, a first 18-cycle PCR used universal primers M1SS and BC2_uni_R on all cDNA. Regarding the original processing steps: For normalization, 1 million high-quality reads were randomly selected from each sample, with every read carrying a distinct molecular identifier. Reads sharing molecular identifiers were discarded rather than binned into consensus sequences. CDR3 identification, clonotype clustering and error correction used MiTCR with a Q25 quality threshold and the strictest error-elimination algorithm. Lower-bound total TCR beta diversity was estimated with a nonparametric unseen species model using Euler transformation. TCRdb took the public reads, trimmed them with fastp at Q25, ran MiXCR for clone calling and kept in-frame beta chains. Identical CDR3 proteins give one entry, which carries the most common genes and DNA. TCRdb, not the original authors, processed these V and J calls. The sample table shows 1,500,000 or so distinct CDR3 sequences, and approximately 43% are seen once. The ten most abundant clones make up about 4% of the sample.

The sequence came from a woman in her late teens or twenties in good health. Sequences were obtained from blood. Rearrangement joined TRBV15 to TRBJ2-5, with the identity of the D gene unclear. The CDR3 amino acid sequence is: CATSRDSQETQYF. At the DNA level, the sequence is TGTGCCACCAGCAGAGACAGCCAAGAGACCCAGTACTTC. When the CDR3 is completed using the reference TRBV15 and TRBJ2-5 genes on either side, the full variable domain is DAMVIQNPRYQVTQFGKPVTLSCSQTLNHNVMYWYQQKSSQAPKLLFHYYDKDFNNEADTPDNFQSRRPNTSFCFLDIRSPGLGDTAMYLCATSRDSQETQYFGPGTRLLVL.